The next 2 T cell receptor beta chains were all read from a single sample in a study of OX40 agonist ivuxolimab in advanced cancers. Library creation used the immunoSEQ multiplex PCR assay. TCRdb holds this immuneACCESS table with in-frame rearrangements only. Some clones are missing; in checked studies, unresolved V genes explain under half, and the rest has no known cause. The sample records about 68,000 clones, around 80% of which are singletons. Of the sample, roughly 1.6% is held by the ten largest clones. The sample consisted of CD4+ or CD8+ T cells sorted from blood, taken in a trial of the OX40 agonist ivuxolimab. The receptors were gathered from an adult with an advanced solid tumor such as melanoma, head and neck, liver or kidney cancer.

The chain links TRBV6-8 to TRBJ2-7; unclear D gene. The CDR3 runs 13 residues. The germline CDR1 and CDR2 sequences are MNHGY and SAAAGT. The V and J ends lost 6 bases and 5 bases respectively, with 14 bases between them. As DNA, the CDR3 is TGTGCCAGCAGGCAGAAATTCAACCACGAGCAGTACTTC. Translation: CASRQKFNHEQYF.

The CDR3 sequence: CSARGYETQYF. Written as DNA, the CDR3 is TGCAGTGCTAGGGGATACGAGACCCAGTACTTC. This chain joins TRBV20-1 and TRBJ2-5; no clear D gene. The germline gives CDR1 DFQATT, CDR2 SNEGSKA (reference sequence). The CDR3 is made up of 11 amino acids. Between the trimmed V and J ends, which lost 3 bases and 5 bases, there was a span of 7 bases.